This T cell receptor beta chain derives from a study of cytomegalovirus exposure and HLA in healthy donors (dated by TCRdb to 2016 to 2017). Describing the broader study: According to a later analysis, one platform produced both the 100 to 150 validation repertoires and the 670 or so repertoires of the first cohort. The study was designed to test whether signatures of past pathogen exposure could be identified by cataloging public T cell receptors. Along with the roughly 710-subject first cohort, a separate validation cohort of over 90 different subjects was used. To predict cytomegalovirus infection status, the study brought together high-throughput TCR immunosequencing, statistical association of individual TCRs with disease status, and machine learning. The paper's findings and limits, for the study overall: A total of some 180 TCR beta chains were listed by the study as associated with cytomegalovirus. It was suggested by the authors that the approach could potentially be generalized to other disease states and immunological phenotypes. Three of the identified cytomegalovirus-associated TCR beta chains were confirmed in vitro to be specific for cytomegalovirus antigens. Most TCR sequences were observed very rarely across donors, whereas some public TCRs were present in many individuals. A later analysis had no HLA typing for the validation cohort, so co-occurrence there was scored across all 130 or so repertoires. In a later analysis, TCRs clustered in the first cohort were found to also tend to co-occur in the roughly 130 validation repertoires, with approximately 94% of cluster scores above 0. In both the original and validation cohorts, the classifier was reported to diagnose cytomegalovirus status with high specificity and sensitivity.

Separate from the approximately 690-subject first cohort, the validation cohort of around 130 subjects was the group to which the donors belonged. The library came from the immunoSEQ multiplex PCR assay. The published analysis was carried out like this. A statistical classification framework was developed to diagnose cytomegalovirus status using the catalog of TCR beta chain sequences. This immuneACCESS table, as held by TCRdb, lists in-frame sequences with V and J called but not all clones. Of the missing ones, under half trace to an unresolved V gene in checked studies; the others have no known cause. V and J calls and clone size follow that table, whereas D and trimming were derived from the DNA. This sample comprises tens of thousands of clones, around 95% of them detected only once. About 4% of the sample belongs to the ten largest clones. Trimming leaves V shorter by 3 bases and J shorter by 4 bases, with the junction holding 5 bases beyond the gene matches. The CDR3 holds 14 amino acids from the cysteine to the phenylalanine. Only the CDR3 part of the read is kept: 42 bases, read in frame from the first base. For CDR1 and CDR2, the germline V gene lists ENHRY and SYGVKD.

About this clone itself: Its recognized antigen is unknown. There are no base qualities to consult, and no much larger clone falls within one base.

The sequence is built from TRBV10-3 and TRBJ1-2, and TRBD1 aligns with 7 junction nucleotides. This TCR came from a man between 18 and 29 years old in good health and CMV-seropositive. The specimen was PBMCs. The DNA sequence follows: TGTGCCATCAGTGAAAGGGGGCGCAGCTATGGCTACACCTTC. Its protein is CAISERGRSYGYTF.